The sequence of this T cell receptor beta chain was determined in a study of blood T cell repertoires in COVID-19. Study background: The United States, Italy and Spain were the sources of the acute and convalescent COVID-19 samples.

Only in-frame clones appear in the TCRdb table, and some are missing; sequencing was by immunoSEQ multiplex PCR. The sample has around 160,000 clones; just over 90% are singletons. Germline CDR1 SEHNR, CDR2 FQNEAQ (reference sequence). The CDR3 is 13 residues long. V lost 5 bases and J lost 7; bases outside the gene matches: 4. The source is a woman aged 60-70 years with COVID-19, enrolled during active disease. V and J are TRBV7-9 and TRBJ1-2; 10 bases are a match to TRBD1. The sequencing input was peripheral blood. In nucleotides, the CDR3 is TGTGCCAGCAGCCTGGACAGGGGGGGTGGCTACACCTTC. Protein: CASSLDRGGGYTF.